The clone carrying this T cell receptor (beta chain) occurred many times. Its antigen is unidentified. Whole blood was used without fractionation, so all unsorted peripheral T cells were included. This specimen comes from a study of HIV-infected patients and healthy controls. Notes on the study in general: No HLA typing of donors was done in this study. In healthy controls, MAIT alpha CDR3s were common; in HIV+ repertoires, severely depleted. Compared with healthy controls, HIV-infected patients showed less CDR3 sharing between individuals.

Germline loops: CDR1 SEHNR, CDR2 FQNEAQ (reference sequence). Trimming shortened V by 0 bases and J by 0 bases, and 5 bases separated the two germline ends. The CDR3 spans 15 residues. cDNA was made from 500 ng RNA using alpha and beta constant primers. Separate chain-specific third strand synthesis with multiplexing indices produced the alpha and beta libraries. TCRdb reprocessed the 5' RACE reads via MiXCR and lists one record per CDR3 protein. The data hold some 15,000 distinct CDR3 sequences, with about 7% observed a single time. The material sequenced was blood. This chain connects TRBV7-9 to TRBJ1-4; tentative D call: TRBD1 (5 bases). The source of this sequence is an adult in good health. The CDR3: CASSLATATNEKLFF. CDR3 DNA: TGTGCCAGCAGCTTAGCGACAGCAACTAATGAAAAACTGTTTTTT.